The rows below give T cell receptor beta chains drawn from one sample of a study of monozygotic twins with inflammatory bowel disease. TCRdb reworked the 5' RACE reads into one entry per CDR3 protein, no DNA. The sample data list more than 110,000 distinct CDR3 sequences. What was sequenced was blood. The receptors shown here come from a human donor with ulcerative colitis or Crohn's disease, or a healthy co-twin of an affected twin (not recorded which). The CDR3 runs from the conserved cysteine through the conserved F or W.

J gene: TRBJ2-5
V gene: TRBV18
CDR3 protein: CASSPAVQETQYF

J gene: TRBJ2-7
V gene: TRBV3-1
CDR3 protein: CASRDGRVWDERYF

J gene: TRBJ1-4
V gene: TRBV7-9
CDR3 protein: CASRGTGMINEKLFF

J gene: TRBJ2-1
V gene: TRBV7-6
CDR3 protein: CASSLGTVSSYNEQFF

J gene: TRBJ1-1
V gene: TRBV7-2
CDR3 protein: CASSRDRETMNTEAFF

J gene: TRBJ1-3
V gene: TRBV20-1
CDR3 protein: CSARVGGTPSGNTIYF

J gene: TRBJ1-6
V gene: TRBV4-1
CDR3 protein: CASSLWTGGDSPLHF

J gene: TRBJ1-2
V gene: TRBV15
CDR3 protein: CATSLGQGRELYGYTF

J gene: TRBJ2-7
V gene: TRBV6-5
CDR3 protein: CASSIPGRRYEQYF

J gene: TRBJ2-3
V gene: TRBV5-1
CDR3 protein: CASSLPSSGSTDTQYF

J gene: TRBJ1-1
V gene: TRBV6-1
CDR3 protein: CASSASGGAEAFF

J gene: TRBJ2-5
V gene: TRBV20-1
CDR3 protein: CSASVAGGETQYF

J gene: TRBJ2-2
V gene: TRBV9
CDR3 protein: CASSPTGYGGELFF

J gene: TRBJ1-1
V gene: TRBV4-2
CDR3 protein: CASSPARDTEAFF

J gene: TRBJ2-7
V gene: TRBV28
CDR3 protein: CASSFDRTYEQYF

J gene: TRBJ1-5
V gene: TRBV2
CDR3 protein: CASKGGQGNQPQHF

J gene: TRBJ2-4
V gene: TRBV10-3
CDR3 protein: CAISAAGGAKNIQYF

J gene: TRBJ2-1
V gene: TRBV29-1
CDR3 protein: CSVAGTSGYNEQFF

J gene: TRBJ1-6
V gene: TRBV4-2
CDR3 protein: CASSQDAGVRSPLHF

J gene: TRBJ2-7
V gene: TRBV10-3
CDR3 protein: CAISGGTSTYEQYF

J gene: TRBJ1-5
V gene: TRBV27
CDR3 protein: CASSMAGGGQPQHF

J gene: TRBJ2-7
V gene: TRBV19
CDR3 protein: CASSINAQGASYEQYF

J gene: TRBJ1-3
V gene: TRBV5-1
CDR3 protein: CASSLDPQGLSGNTIYF

J gene: TRBJ2-7
V gene: TRBV5-4
CDR3 protein: CASSSGLAGDEQYF

J gene: TRBJ2-3
V gene: TRBV30
CDR3 protein: CAWSIHPDTQYF

J gene: TRBJ2-1
V gene: TRBV10-3
CDR3 protein: CAIRQLGAYNEQFF

J gene: TRBJ1-1
V gene: TRBV27
CDR3 protein: CASSRRTAPGMNTEAFF

J gene: TRBJ2-1
V gene: TRBV11-3
CDR3 protein: CASSSSSGLAGGSEQFF

J gene: TRBJ2-5
V gene: TRBV4-1
CDR3 protein: CASSQDRQGQETQYF

J gene: TRBJ2-7
V gene: TRBV7-6
CDR3 protein: CASSLGATSGRIHDEQYF

J gene: TRBJ1-5
V gene: TRBV27
CDR3 protein: CASSDGGARQPQHF

J gene: TRBJ2-7
V gene: TRBV28
CDR3 protein: CASSVTGAPSYEQYF